Each of the 9 T cell receptor beta chains below was sequenced from the same sample in a study of blood T cell repertoires in COVID-19. Sequencing used immunoSEQ multiplex PCR; TCRdb keeps in-frame clones, though not all of them. The repertoire consists of around 430,000 clones, with 88% occurring once and the leading ten covering about 12%. Sequences were obtained from peripheral blood. These receptors all stem from a woman in her fifties or sixties with COVID-19, enrolled during active disease.

V usage is TRBV21-1 and J usage is TRBJ2-2; whether TRBD1, the table's D call, matches the DNA was not checked. TRBV21-1 is listed as a pseudogene. The CDR3 is 14 residues long. This CDR3 is CASSPGHLTGELFF. Here the CDR3 DNA reads TGTGCCAGCAGCCCGGGACATCTCACCGGGGAGCTGTTTTTT.

In regard to this clone: Additional DNA sequences in this sample encode the identical CDR3. This chain links TRBV11-2 with TRBJ1-1, with TRBD1 as a possible D gene (5 bases). Germline-derived CDR1 and CDR2 are SGHAT and FQNNGV. Between the trimmed V and J ends, which lost 2 bases and 2 bases, there was a span of 6 bases. There are 13 residues in the CDR3. The CDR3: CASSLQGNTEAFF. The CDR3 DNA sequence: TGTGCCAGCAGCTTACAGGGTAACACTGAAGCTTTCTTT.

The chain combines TRBV27 with TRBJ2-7; 8 bases are a match to TRBD1. CDR3 length equals 13 residues. Unmatched junction bases numbered 1, after V lost 3 bases and J lost 3 bases. Germline CDR1 MNHEY, CDR2 SMNVEV (reference sequence). The CDR3 is CASSLTGVYEQYF. DNA for the CDR3: TGTGCCAGCAGTTTGACAGGGGTCTACGAGCAGTACTTC.

J is TRBJ2-3 and V is TRBV7-2; 8 nucleotides match TRBD2. CDR3 length: 19 residues. Germline V CDR1 and CDR2: SGHTA, FQGNSA. Trimming cost V 5 bases and J 3 bases; bases outside gene matches: 19. CDR3 DNA: TGTGCCAGCAGCCCCGGACTAGCAAGAATTGATGGTATGACAGATACGCAGTATTTT. It yields the protein CASSPGLARIDGMTDTQYF.

This rearrangement joins TRBV7-8 to TRBJ1-1, with D possibly matching TRBD1 (5 bases). The CDR3 extends over 14 amino acids. Germline CDR1 SGHVS, CDR2 FQNEAQ. The germline V and J ends were trimmed by 5 bases and 1 base, with 11 bases remaining between them. The chain's CDR3 is CASSQGGTNTEAFF. DNA of the CDR3: TGTGCCAGCAGCCAGGGAGGGACGAACACTGAAGCTTTCTTT.

This clone was detected only once. The V and J genes are TRBV6-6 and TRBJ2-5; TRBD1 matches at 12 bases. This CDR3 comprises 15 residues. From germline, CDR1 is MNHNY and CDR2 SVGAGI (reference sequence). Losses at the gene ends were 5 bases for V and 5 bases for J; bases not matched to a gene: 6. CDR3 region: CASSGGQGARETQYF. The CDR3 nucleotides read TGTGCCAGCAGTGGGGGACAGGGGGCGCGGGAGACCCAGTACTTC.

This rearrangement joins TRBV19 to TRBJ1-4; D is ambiguous. This CDR3 is 15 amino acids long. Germline-derived CDR1 and CDR2 are LNHDA and SQIVND (reference sequence). V lost 4 bases and J 6 bases, leaving 15 bases between the germline ends. Here the CDR3 DNA reads TGTGCCAGTAGTACGCCGCGTGGGAGGGATGAAAAACTGTTTTTT. This translates into CASSTPRGRDEKLFF.

This chain links TRBV5-6 with TRBJ1-2; D unresolved. CDR3 size: 11 residues. The V gene's germline CDR1 is SGHDT and CDR2 YYEEEE. The V gene lost 2 bases and the J gene lost 8 bases, with 7 bases spanning the gap. The CDR3 sequence is CASSLRGGYTF. The CDR3 bases are TGTGCCAGCAGCTTAAGAGGCGGCTACACCTTC.

The V call is TRBV12-3 or TRBV12-4, the J call TRBJ1-4; no clear D gene. This CDR3 has 13 amino acids. Trimming removed 4 bases at V and 8 bases at J, with 11 bases between. CDR3 amino acids: CASSSREWEKLFF. The CDR3, as DNA: TGTGCCAGCAGTTCGAGGGAATGGGAAAAACTGTTTTTT.